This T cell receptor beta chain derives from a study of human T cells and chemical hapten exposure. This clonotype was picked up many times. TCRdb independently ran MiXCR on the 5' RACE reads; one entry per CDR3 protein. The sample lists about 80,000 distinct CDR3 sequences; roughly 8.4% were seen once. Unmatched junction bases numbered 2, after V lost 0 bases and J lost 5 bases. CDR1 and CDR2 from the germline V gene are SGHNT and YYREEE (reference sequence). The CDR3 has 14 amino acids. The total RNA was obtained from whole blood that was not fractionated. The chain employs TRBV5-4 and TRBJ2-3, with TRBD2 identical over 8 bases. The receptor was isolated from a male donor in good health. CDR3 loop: CASSLAGGLDTQYF. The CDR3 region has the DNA TGTGCCAGCAGCTTGGCGGGAGGGTTAGATACGCAGTATTTT.